The 9 T cell receptor beta chains in this list originate from one sample, sequenced in a study of T cell responses to AZD1222 COVID-19 vaccine listed by TCRdb under 2021. Interpreted using the paper, the time point label stands for: baseline before first vaccination. The library relied on the immunoSEQ multiplex PCR assay. Drawn from immuneACCESS, this table holds only the in-frame rearrangements with V and J called that TCRdb kept. Clones are partly lost; checked studies trace under half to an unresolved V gene and leave the rest unexplained. This sample has roughly 180,000 clones in its table, and almost 95% of those were observed once. In total, the top ten clones hold approximately 9.6% of the sample. The source material was peripheral blood, sampled on day 0 of AZD1222 vaccination. The receptors were sampled from an adult in good health.

The J gene is TRBJ2-3, the V gene TRBV3-1 (or the pseudogene TRBV3-2); D is tentatively TRBD1 or TRBD2 (5 bases each). This CDR3 has 16 amino acids. Trimming took off 1 base at V and 1 base at J, with 12 bases between the two ends. Germline V gives CDR1 LGHDT, CDR2 YNNKEL (reference sequence). Here the CDR3 reads CASSQVGDHRTDTQYF. The DNA for the CDR3 is TGTGCCAGCAGCCAAGTGGGGGACCATCGCACAGATACGCAGTATTTT.

The chain is built from TRBV5-1 and TRBJ1-5; possible D gene TRBD1, 5 bases. Germline-derived CDR1 and CDR2 are SGHRS and YFSETQ. The V and J ends lost 5 bases and 4 bases respectively, with 13 bases between them. The CDR3 is 14 amino acids. The DNA of the CDR3 is TGCGCCAGCAGGACCGGGACGGGGAATCAGCCCCAGCATTTT. The encoded protein is CASRTGTGNQPQHF.

The chain has TRBV28 and TRBJ1-5; D is unresolved. The CDR3 spans 13 residues. V shed 3 bases and J shed 7 bases, with 10 bases lying between them. Germline V gene sequence: CDR1 MDHEN, CDR2 SYDVKM. The CDR3 DNA follows: TGTGCCAGCAGTTTTTCCCTCCGACAGCCCCAGCATTTT. This sequence encodes CASSFSLRQPQHF.

The chain couples TRBV5-1 to TRBJ2-3, with 8 positions matching TRBD2. The CDR3 spans 15 residues. The V and J ends lost 6 bases and 4 bases, in that order; junction bases with no gene match: 10. The germline V gene encodes CDR1 SGHRS and CDR2 YFSETQ. This CDR3 reads CASTNIAGRADTQYF. The CDR3 DNA is TGCGCCAGCACCAACATAGCGGGACGCGCAGATACGCAGTATTTT.

The chain couples TRBV7-6 to TRBJ2-1, with D perhaps TRBD2 (5 bases). Trimming shortened V by 1 base and J by 5 bases, and 12 bases separated the two germline ends. The CDR3 has 15 amino acids. Germline V gene lookup returns CDR1 SGHVS and CDR2 FNYEAQ. CDR3 loop: CASSLGGVNDNEQFF. The CDR3 bases are TGTGCCAGCAGCTTAGGGGGAGTGAATGACAATGAGCAGTTCTTC.

The V gene is TRBV9, the J gene TRBJ2-7; no clear D gene. Per germline, CDR1 SGDLS and CDR2 YYNGEE. Trimming removed 0 bases from V and 5 bases from J, with 12 bases in between. CDR3 size: 14 residues. Here the CDR3 DNA reads TGTGCCAGCAGCGTAGGCCCAGCAACCCACGAGCAGTACTTC. Encoded protein: CASSVGPATHEQYF.

The V and J genes are TRBV6-5 and TRBJ1-3; the D is unclear. The germline gives CDR1 MNHEY, CDR2 SVGAGI. Trimming removed 2 bases from V and 4 bases from J, with 12 bases in between. This CDR3 contains 15 residues. The CDR3 DNA sequence: TGTGCCAGCAGTTACGTACCTCTTTCAGGAAACACCATATATTTT. This translates into CASSYVPLSGNTIYF.

The V and J genes are TRBV28 and TRBJ1-5; D is possibly TRBD1 (5 bases). Trimming stripped 10 bases from V and 2 bases from J, with 12 bases between. This CDR3 has 13 amino acids. Looked up from germline, CDR1 is MDHEN and CDR2 is SYDVKM. The CDR3 region is CATVDMGNQPQHF. In DNA, the CDR3 is TGTGCCACCGTGGACATGGGCAATCAGCCCCAGCATTTT.

The chain is built from TRBV2 and TRBJ1-4, with a weak D call TRBD1 (5 bases). This CDR3 spans 15 amino acids. Trimming stripped 7 bases from V and 5 bases from J, with 17 bases between. The germline V gene has CDR1 SNHLY and CDR2 FYNNEI. CDR3 sequence reads: CASKKVGGYNEKLFF. The CDR3, as DNA: TGTGCCAGCAAGAAGGTTGGGGGATACAATGAAAAACTGTTTTTT.